This T cell receptor (beta chain) is from a study of blood T cell repertoires in COVID-19. Study information: The United States, Italy and Spain were the sources of the acute and convalescent COVID-19 samples. From T cells, B-cell-depleted T cells, or PBMCs came the material, which was cDNA or gDNA.

The CDR3 is 15 residues long. V was cut by 5 bases and J by 4 bases, with 17 bases left in between. In germline, CDR1 is LNHDA, CDR2 SQIVND (reference sequence). Original handling: By means of reference gene primer amplification, nucleated cell counts were estimated. The assay was immunoSEQ multiplex PCR, and TCRdb's table has in-frame clones only and misses some. V, J and clone size were drawn from that table, and D and trimming were deduced from the DNA. Among a few hundred thousand clones listed, 87% were seen once. The chain links TRBV19 to TRBJ1-1; D remains unclear. The sample was peripheral blood. The TCR originated in a woman between 50 and 59 years old who had recovered from COVID-19. CDR3 DNA sequence: TGTGCCAGTAGTCCCTTCGGTCAATCTAGCACTGAAGCTTTCTTT. It encodes CASSPFGQSSTEAFF.